The clone carrying this T cell receptor (beta chain) was seen only a few times. Its antigen is still unknown. This entry comes from a study of beta chain features in type 1 diabetes. About the study: Cells sorted and examined across all samples totaled over 95 million.

Notes on the study in general: Researchers caution that PCR might favor shorter templates, equally among patients and controls. Among patients, naive, central memory and Treg TCRB repertoires appeared more similar than among healthy donors.

The isolated RNA, all of it, was reverse transcribed, so expressed TCRB transcripts were what got sequenced. Only in-frame clones appear in the TCRdb table, and some are missing; sequencing was by immunoSEQ multiplex PCR. The table lists under 950,000 clones, 15% to 20% of them singletons. This CDR3 is built from 16 residues. The sample consisted of naive CD4+ T cells from blood. The receptor was derived from a woman between 18 and 29 years old in good health. This sequence joins TRBV21-1 and TRBJ2-7; the listed D gene, TRBD1, was not tested against the DNA. TRBV21-1 corresponds to a pseudogene. CDR3 amino acids: CASSRPGQGPTYEQYF. Written as DNA, the CDR3 is TGTGCCAGCAGCAGGCCGGGACAGGGACCTACCTACGAGCAGTACTTC.